Here is one T cell receptor beta chain with its context. These data belong to a study of human T cells and chemical hapten exposure. TCRdb used MiXCR to reprocess the RACE reads, holding one entry per CDR3 protein. The sample includes roughly 100,000 distinct CDR3 sequences, 30% to 35% seen only once; the top ten take roughly 2.7%. Regarding time point: patch test 3, about 24 weeks after DPC sensitization. Treatment: therapeutic diphenylcyclopropenone sensitization with weekly scalp DPC. CDR3 length: 14 residues. Germline CDR1 and CDR2: DFQATT and SNEGSKA (reference sequence). Trimming removed 5 bases from V and 1 base from J; junction bases left unmatched: 6.

The chain links TRBV20-1 to TRBJ2-3, with TRBD1 matching over 7 bases. The material was whole blood, obtained in connection with sensitization to the hapten diphenylcyclopropenone (DPC). This receptor was identified in a middle-aged man with alopecia areata. Some clones in this sample may be carry-over from other donors' samples. CDR3 protein: CSASTGMGTDTQYF. The CDR3 region has the DNA TGCAGTGCTTCGACAGGGATGGGCACAGATACGCAGTATTTT.